A single sample is the source of the 3 T cell receptor beta chains below, sequenced in a study of T cells in Graves' hyperthyroidism and ophthalmopathy. Amplification of TCR beta CDR3 regions was performed using RNA transcripts as template. The TCR CDR3 first-round RT-PCR relied on the HTBI primer set. TCRdb re-called the multiplex PCR reads through MiXCR, storing one row per CDR3 protein. The repertoire holds hundreds of thousands of distinct CDR3 sequences, around 16% seen once, with roughly 3% in the top ten. Sequenced material: blood. These receptors were taken from a woman aged 35 to 49 with Graves' ophthalmopathy.

The chain combines TRBV27 with TRBJ1-1; no definite D call. The V and J ends lost 0 bases and 5 bases respectively, with 16 bases between them. The CDR3 is 16 residues long. Per the germline V gene, CDR1 is MNHEY and CDR2 is SMNVEV (reference sequence). The CDR3 protein is CASSLSSRERGTEAFF. The CDR3 bases are TGTGCCAGCAGTTTATCGTCCCGAGAAAGAGGGACTGAAGCTTTCTTT.

In its sample, this clonotype was seen a few times. The chain uses TRBV25-1 and TRBJ1-3; tentatively, D is TRBD1 (5 bases). This CDR3 region has 14 residues. V was shortened by 5 bases and J by 4 bases, with 12 bases between the two germline ends. Germline values: CDR1 MGHDK, CDR2 SYGVNS. CDR3: CASSRGERGNTIYF. CDR3 coding DNA: TGTGCCAGCAGTAGAGGGGAGAGAGGAAACACCATATATTTT.

A note on this clonotype: A much larger clone lies one base from this, so it may be a read error. The chain recombines TRBV18 with TRBJ2-3; TRBD2 aligns across 11 bases. CDR1 is KGHSH and CDR2 is LQKENI in the germline V gene. CDR3 size: 15 residues. CDR3 residues: CANSPTSGATDTQYF. CDR3 DNA sequence: TGTGCCAACTCACCGACTAGCGGGGCCACAGATACGCAGTATTTT.